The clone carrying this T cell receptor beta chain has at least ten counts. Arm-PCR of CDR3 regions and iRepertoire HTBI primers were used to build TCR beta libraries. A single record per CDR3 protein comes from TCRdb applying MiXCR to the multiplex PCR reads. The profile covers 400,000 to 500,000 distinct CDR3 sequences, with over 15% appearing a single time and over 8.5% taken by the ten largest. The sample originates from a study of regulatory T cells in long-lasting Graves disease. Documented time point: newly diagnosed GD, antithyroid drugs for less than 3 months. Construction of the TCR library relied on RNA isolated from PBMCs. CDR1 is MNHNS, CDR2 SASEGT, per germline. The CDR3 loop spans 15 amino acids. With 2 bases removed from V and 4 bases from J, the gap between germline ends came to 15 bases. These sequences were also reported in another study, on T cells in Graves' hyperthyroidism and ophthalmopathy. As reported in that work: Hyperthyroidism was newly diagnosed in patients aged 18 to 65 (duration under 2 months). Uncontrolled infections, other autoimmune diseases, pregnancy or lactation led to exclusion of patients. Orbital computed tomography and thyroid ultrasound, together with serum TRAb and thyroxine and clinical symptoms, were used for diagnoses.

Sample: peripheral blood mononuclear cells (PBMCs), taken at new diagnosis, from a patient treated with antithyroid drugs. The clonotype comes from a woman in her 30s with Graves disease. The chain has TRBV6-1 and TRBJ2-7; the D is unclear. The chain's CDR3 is CASSEFTEFSYEQYF. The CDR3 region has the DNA TGTGCCAGCAGTGAATTCACAGAGTTTTCATACGAGCAGTACTTC.